The next 28 T cell receptor beta chains were all read from a single sample in a study of T cell responses to AZD1222 COVID-19 vaccine. Method: immunoSEQ multiplex PCR; TCRdb's copy keeps in-frame clones and lacks some. The table shows roughly 80,000 clones, with roughly 90% occurring only once. The sample consisted of peripheral blood, taken on day 0 of MenACWY control vaccination. The receptors were gathered from an adult in good health.

The chain joins TRBV4-1 to TRBJ2-2, with 7 nucleotides matching TRBD2. The CDR3 runs 19 residues. After removal of 4 bases from V and 1 base from J, the junction contained 15 bases not matched to a gene. Germline CDR1 MGHRA, CDR2 YSYEKL. The CDR3 reads CASSPYLNLGGKNTGELFF. The CDR3 DNA is TGCGCCAGCAGCCCTTACCTGAACTTGGGGGGGAAGAACACCGGGGAGCTGTTTTTT.

The chain combines TRBV5-1 with TRBJ1-5, with TRBD1 matching over 8 bases. CDR1 and CDR2 (germline): SGHRS, YFSETQ. The CDR3 is made up of 15 amino acids. V trimming: 3 bases; J trimming: 3 bases; junction bases outside the gene matches: 5. Written as DNA, the CDR3 is TGCGCCAGCAGCTACGGACAGGGTAACAATCAGCCCCAGCATTTT. It encodes CASSYGQGNNQPQHF.

The chain has TRBV19 and TRBJ1-2; unclear D gene. Trimming stripped 0 bases from V and 7 bases from J, with 9 bases between. Germline CDR1 reads LNHDA; CDR2 reads SQIVND (reference sequence). CDR3 size: 13 residues. CDR3 nucleotides: TGTGCCAGTAGTATAGATGGGAAGGTTGGCTACACCTTC. Protein sequence: CASSIDGKVGYTF.

This clone was found a few times. V is TRBV5-4 and J is TRBJ2-3, with 9 positions matching TRBD2. The V gene's germline CDR1 is SGHNT and CDR2 YYREEE (reference sequence). J lost 4 bases, V lost 9 bases, and 15 bases had no gene match. The CDR3 consists of 16 residues. The CDR3 sequence: CATRPGLAKGADTQYF. CDR3 coding DNA: TGTGCCACACGTCCGGGACTAGCTAAGGGGGCAGATACGCAGTATTTT.

V usage is TRBV5-6 and J usage is TRBJ1-1, with D unresolved. Germline CDR1 SGHDT, CDR2 YYEEEE. This CDR3 has 13 amino acids. Trimming removed 0 bases at V and 5 bases at J, with 8 bases between. CDR3 nucleotides: TGTGCCAGCAGCTTGGCTAGCGGAACTGAAGCTTTCTTT. Protein: CASSLASGTEAFF.

The chain has TRBV30 and TRBJ1-2; no clear D. In germline, CDR1 is GTSNPN, CDR2 SVGIG (reference sequence). V lost 3 bases to trimming and J lost 6 bases, with 11 bases between them. The CDR3 is 12 amino acids. The CDR3 nucleotides are TGTGCCTGGAGCAGTCCGGGGAATGGCTACACCTTC. Its protein is CAWSSPGNGYTF.

In nucleotides, the CDR3 is TGTGCCAGCAAGTACTCCGGGACTAGCATGACCGGGGAGCTGTTTTTT. This codes for CASKYSGTSMTGELFF. V gene TRBV6-5 combines with J gene TRBJ2-2; 9 positions match TRBD2. CDR1 is MNHEY and CDR2 is SVGAGI in the germline V gene. The CDR3 consists of 16 residues. Unmatched junction bases numbered 11, after V lost 7 bases and J lost 5 bases.

This clone showed up just a few times. The rearrangement uses TRBV30 and TRBJ2-2; 9 bases map to TRBD2. The CDR3 extends over 13 amino acids. Trimming took 3 bases from V and 6 from J; bases not matched to a gene: 2. Germline V lookup: CDR1 GTSNPN, CDR2 SVGIG (reference sequence). CDR3 sequence: CAWRGLAAGELFF. The CDR3 nucleotides read TGTGCCTGGAGGGGACTAGCTGCCGGGGAGCTGTTTTTT.

The chain joins TRBV5-4 to TRBJ2-7; D is uncertain. There are 12 residues in the CDR3. Trimming shortened V by 0 bases and J by 6 bases, and 7 bases separated the two germline ends. CDR1 is SGHNT and CDR2 is YYREEE in the germline V gene (reference sequence). The DNA for the CDR3 is TGTGCCAGCAGCTTGGAGAATCTCGAGCAGTACTTC. This codes for CASSLENLEQYF.

Concerning this clone: The same CDR3 is also encoded by other DNA sequences in this sample. The chain links TRBV3-1 (or the pseudogene TRBV3-2) to TRBJ1-2; D unresolved. CDR1 and CDR2 from the germline V gene are LGHDT and YNNKEL (reference sequence). V lost 1 base, J lost 5 bases, and 8 bases lay in between. The CDR3 loop spans 13 amino acids. DNA of the CDR3: TGTGCCAGCAGCCAAGGGGCAGCATATGGCTACACCTTC. Translating it yields CASSQGAAYGYTF.

This clone occurred once. This sequence joins TRBV11-2 and TRBJ2-5, with 8 bases fitting TRBD1. The V gene end was trimmed by 1 base and the J gene end by 5 bases; junction bases not matched to a gene: 6. This CDR3 has 15 residues. Germline CDR1 SGHAT, CDR2 FQNNGV. CDR3 DNA: TGTGCCAGCAGCTTAGCCCAGGGGGCGAGGGAGACCCAGTACTTC. This sequence encodes CASSLAQGARETQYF.

The chain has TRBV30 and TRBJ1-5; weak D call: TRBD1 (6 bases). There are 13 residues in the CDR3. The ends were cut back, 1 base at V and 5 bases at J, with 9 bases in the middle. CDR1 and CDR2 from the germline V gene are GTSNPN and SVGIG (reference sequence). CDR3 sequence: CAWSGGGDQPQHF. CDR3 DNA sequence: TGTGCCTGGAGTGGAGGGGGGGATCAGCCCCAGCATTTT.

V and J are TRBV14 and TRBJ2-1; 10 positions agree with TRBD1. CDR3 length: 16 amino acids. CDR1 SGHDN and CDR2 FVKESK come from the germline V gene. V dropped 2 bases and J dropped 4; count of bases not matched to a gene: 5. The chain's CDR3 is CASSQPGTGAYNEQFF. Here the CDR3 DNA reads TGTGCCAGCAGCCAACCCGGGACAGGGGCTTACAATGAGCAGTTCTTC. The full variable domain, completed using reference TRBV14 and TRBJ2-1, is EAGVTQFPSHSVIEKGQTVTLRCDPISGHDNLYWYRRVMGKEIKFLLHFVKESKQDESGMPNNRFLAERTGGTYSTLKVQPAELEDSGVYFCASSQPGTGAYNEQFFGPGTRLTVL.

This clone showed up just once. The V and J genes are TRBV15 and TRBJ1-1; D uncertain. The CDR3 sequence is 14 residues long. CDR1 and CDR2 from the germline V gene are LNHNV and YYDKDF (reference sequence). The ends were cut back, 1 base at V and 6 bases at J, with 12 bases in the middle. CDR3 residues: CATSRAGGYAEAFF. CDR3 nucleotide sequence: TGTGCCACCAGCAGAGCCGGAGGGTACGCTGAAGCTTTCTTT. The whole variable domain, remainder taken from reference TRBV15 and TRBJ1-1, is DAMVIQNPRYQVTQFGKPVTLSCSQTLNHNVMYWYQQKSSQAPKLLFHYYDKDFNNEADTPDNFQSRRPNTSFCFLDIRSPGLGDTAMYLCATSRAGGYAEAFFGQGTRLTVV.

The chain employs TRBV7-9 and TRBJ1-2; maybe TRBD1 (6 bases). The CDR3 extends over 15 amino acids. Germline V lookup: CDR1 SEHNR, CDR2 FQNEAQ (reference sequence). Trimming took 1 base from V and 4 from J, leaving 13 bases between them. CDR3 residues: CASSLVGAGPYGYTF. The CDR3 DNA is TGTGCCAGCAGCTTAGTGGGGGCAGGGCCCTATGGCTACACCTTC.

The chain couples TRBV23-1 to TRBJ2-2; D remains ambiguous. TRBV23-1 is flagged as an ORF with uncertain function. The CDR3 is 14 residues long. The germline V and J ends were trimmed by 4 bases and 1 base, with 7 bases remaining between them. As DNA, the CDR3 is TGCGCCAGCAGTCTGAACGGGAACACCGGGGAGCTGTTTTTT. As protein: CASSLNGNTGELFF.

The chain joins TRBV10-3 to TRBJ1-4; the match to TRBD1 covers 9 bases. CDR1 ENHRY and CDR2 SYGVKD come from the germline V gene. This CDR3 region has 14 residues. With 6 bases clipped from V and 8 bases from J, the junction kept 7 bases outside the gene matches. CDR3 in amino acids: CAISETGGEEKLFF. In nucleotides, the CDR3 is TGTGCCATCAGCGAAACAGGGGGCGAGGAAAAACTGTTTTTT.

The CDR3 protein is CASSQDVTAEKLFF. The CDR3 DNA is TGTGCCAGCAGCCAAGATGTTACCGCAGAAAAACTGTTTTTT. The genes are TRBV4-2 and TRBJ1-4; D is unclear. The CDR3 sequence is 14 residues long. Germline CDR1 reads LGHNA; CDR2 reads YNFKEQ. The V and J ends lost 0 bases and 8 bases respectively, with 10 bases between them.

This sequence joins TRBV27 and TRBJ1-4; 8 nucleotides align to TRBD1. This CDR3 region has 12 residues. Looked up from germline, CDR1 is MNHEY and CDR2 is SMNVEV (reference sequence). V was pared by 6 bases and J by 8 bases, with 2 bases of the junction left unmatched. The DNA for the CDR3 is TGTGCCAGCAGGACAGGGGCGGAAAAACTGTTTTTT. This encodes CASRTGAEKLFF.

The rearrangement links TRBV18 to TRBJ1-4; 9 bases line up with TRBD1. This CDR3 has 15 residues. Trimming at V came to 4 bases and at J to 8 bases, leaving 8 bases not matched to a gene. Germline loops: CDR1 KGHSH, CDR2 LQKENI. The DNA of the CDR3 is TGTGCCAGCTCACGAAGGACAGGGGAAGGGGAAAAACTGTTTTTT. This gives the protein CASSRRTGEGEKLFF.

Of note for this clone: The junction shows a germline mismatch at one end, possibly a read error. The V call is TRBV27, the J call TRBJ1-5; D call uncertain. CDR3 length equals 9 residues. CDR1 and CDR2 from the germline V gene are MNHEY and SMNVEV (reference sequence). The CDR3 DNA sequence: TGTGCCAGCAACCAGCCCCAGCATTTT. This codes for CASNQPQHF.

V gene TRBV5-1 combines with J gene TRBJ2-7, with TRBD2 as a possible D gene (5 bases). The germline V gene encodes CDR1 SGHRS and CDR2 YFSETQ. The CDR3 is 15 amino acids. V was cut by 0 bases and J by 3 bases, with 13 bases left in between. The CDR3 DNA reads as TGCGCCAGCAGCTTGGCCATCGGGGATGGCTACGAGCAGTACTTC. Encoded protein: CASSLAIGDGYEQYF.

The rearrangement uses TRBV4-1 and TRBJ1-1, with D unclear. Germline CDR1 MGHRA, CDR2 YSYEKL. Trimming left V 3 bases short and J 3 bases short, with 8 bases between. The CDR3 runs to 13 residues. CDR3 protein: CASSHQEDTEAFF. The CDR3 DNA follows: TGCGCCAGCAGCCACCAGGAGGACACTGAAGCTTTCTTT.

CDR3 sequence (DNA): TGTGCCAGCAACGACAGGGGGCCTGGGGCCAACGTCCTGACTTTC. Translating gives CASNDRGPGANVLTF. The V call is TRBV2, the J call TRBJ2-6; 10 nucleotides match TRBD1. CDR3 size: 15 residues. The V segment lost 7 bases and the J segment 2 bases; nucleotides outside the gene matches: 2. Germline V gives CDR1 SNHLY, CDR2 FYNNEI. The full variable domain, its missing parts supplied by reference TRBV2 and TRBJ2-6, is EPEVTQTPSHQVTQMGQEVILRCVPISNHLYFYWYRQILGQKVEFLVSFYNNEISEKSEIFDDQFSVERPDGSNFTLKIRSTKLEDSAMYFCASNDRGPGANVLTFGAGSRLTVL.

This clone was found once. The chain is built from TRBV6-5 and TRBJ2-7, with 9 bases aligning to TRBD1. This CDR3 has 15 residues. Germline loops: CDR1 MNHEY, CDR2 SVGAGI. The V gene end was trimmed by 6 bases and the J gene end by 2 bases; junction bases not matched to a gene: 8. Written as DNA, the CDR3 is TGTGCCAGCAGCCAAGGACAGGGGCCCCCCTACGAGCAGTACTTC. It yields the protein CASSQGQGPPYEQYF.

The rearrangement uses TRBV29-1 and TRBJ1-4; a weak D match, TRBD1 (5 bases). V lost 5 bases and J lost 7, with 11 bases in between. There are 12 residues in the CDR3. Germline V lookup: CDR1 SQVTM, CDR2 ANQGSEA. The CDR3 protein is CSVPVGGEKLFF. In DNA, the CDR3 is TGCAGCGTTCCAGTGGGGGGTGAAAAACTGTTTTTT.

The rearrangement links TRBV7-2 to TRBJ1-2, with D possibly matching TRBD1 (5 bases). Trimming removed 3 bases from V and 2 bases from J, with 16 bases in between. Germline CDR1 and CDR2: SGHTA and FQGNSA. The CDR3 covers 16 residues. This CDR3 is CASSFRGQGGNYGYTF. CDR3 sequence (DNA): TGTGCCAGCAGCTTCCGGGGTCAGGGTGGCAACTATGGCTACACCTTC.

V usage is TRBV6-5 and J usage is TRBJ1-6; D gene ambiguous. The CDR3 consists of 12 residues. Germline lookup yields CDR1 MNHEY and CDR2 SVGAGI. V lost 7 bases to trimming and J lost 7 bases, with 8 bases between them. The CDR3 sequence is CASNPQNSPLHF. The DNA for the CDR3 is TGTGCCAGCAACCCACAGAATTCACCCCTCCACTTT.